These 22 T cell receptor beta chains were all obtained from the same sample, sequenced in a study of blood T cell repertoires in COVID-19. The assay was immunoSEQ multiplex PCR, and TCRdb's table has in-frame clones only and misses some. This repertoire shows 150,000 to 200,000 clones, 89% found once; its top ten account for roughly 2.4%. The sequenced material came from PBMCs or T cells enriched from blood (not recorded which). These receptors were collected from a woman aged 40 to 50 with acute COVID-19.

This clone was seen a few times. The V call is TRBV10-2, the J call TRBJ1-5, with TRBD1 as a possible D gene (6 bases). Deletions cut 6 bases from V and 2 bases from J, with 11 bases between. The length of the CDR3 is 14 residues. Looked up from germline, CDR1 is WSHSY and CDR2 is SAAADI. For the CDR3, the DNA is TGCGCCAGCAGCAGGGGTGCGGGCAATCAGCCCCAGCATTTT. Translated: CASSRGAGNQPQHF.

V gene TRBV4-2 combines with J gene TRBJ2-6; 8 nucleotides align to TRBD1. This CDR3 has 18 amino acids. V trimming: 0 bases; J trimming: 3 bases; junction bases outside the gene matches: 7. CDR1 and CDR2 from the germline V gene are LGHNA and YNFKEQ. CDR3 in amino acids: CASSQERDRLLGANVLTF. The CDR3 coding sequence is TGTGCCAGCAGCCAAGAGAGGGACAGGCTGCTTGGGGCCAACGTCCTGACTTTC.

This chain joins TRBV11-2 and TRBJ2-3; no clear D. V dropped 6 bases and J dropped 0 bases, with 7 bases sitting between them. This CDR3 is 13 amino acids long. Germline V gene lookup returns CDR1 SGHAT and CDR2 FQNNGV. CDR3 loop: CASRYSSTDTQYF. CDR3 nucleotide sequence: TGTGCCAGCAGATATTCTAGCACAGATACGCAGTATTTT.

The CDR3 DNA sequence: TGCGCCAGCAGCGGGGGGACAGGGGAGAGTTCACCCCTCCACTTT. It yields the protein CASSGGTGESSPLHF. The rearrangement joins TRBV5-1 to TRBJ1-6; 10 positions match TRBD1. Germline V gene data show CDR1 as SGHRS and CDR2 as YFSETQ. The CDR3 length is 15 residues. The V segment lost 4 bases and the J segment 9 bases; nucleotides outside the gene matches: 7.

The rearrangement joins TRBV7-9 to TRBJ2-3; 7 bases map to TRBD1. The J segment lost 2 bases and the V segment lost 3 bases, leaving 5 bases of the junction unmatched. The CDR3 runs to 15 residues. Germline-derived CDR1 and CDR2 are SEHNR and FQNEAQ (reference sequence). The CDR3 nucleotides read TGTGCCAGCAGCTTTTCCGGGACAGACACAGATACGCAGTATTTT. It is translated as CASSFSGTDTDTQYF.

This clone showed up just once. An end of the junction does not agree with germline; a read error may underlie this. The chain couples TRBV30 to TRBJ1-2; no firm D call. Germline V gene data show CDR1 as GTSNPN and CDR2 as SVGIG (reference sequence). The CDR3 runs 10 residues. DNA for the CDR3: TGTGCCTGGAGTGCCTATAGCTACACCTTC. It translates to CAWSAYSYTF.

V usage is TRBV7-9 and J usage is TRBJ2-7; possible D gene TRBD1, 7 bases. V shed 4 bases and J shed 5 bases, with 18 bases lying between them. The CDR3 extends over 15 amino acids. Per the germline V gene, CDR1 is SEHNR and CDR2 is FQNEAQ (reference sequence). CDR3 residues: CASSSARGEPNEQYF. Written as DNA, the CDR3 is TGTGCCAGCAGCTCAGCCAGGGGGGAACCCAACGAGCAGTACTTC.

The CDR3 region is CASRMDSLTDTQYF. In DNA form, the CDR3 reads TGTGCCAGCAGGATGGACAGCCTCACAGATACGCAGTATTTT. The chain is built from TRBV2 and TRBJ2-3, with D tentatively TRBD1 (6 bases). The CDR3 spans 14 residues. CDR1 SNHLY and CDR2 FYNNEI come from the germline V gene. Trimming pared 6 bases from V and 2 bases from J, leaving 12 bases between.

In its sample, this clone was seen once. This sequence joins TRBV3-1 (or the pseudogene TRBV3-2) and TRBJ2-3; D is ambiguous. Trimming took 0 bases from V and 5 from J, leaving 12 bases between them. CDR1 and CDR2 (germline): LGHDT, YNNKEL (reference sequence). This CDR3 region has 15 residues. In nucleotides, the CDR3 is TGTGCCAGCAGCCAAGATGCAGGCCGCGAAGATACGCAGTATTTT. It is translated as CASSQDAGREDTQYF.

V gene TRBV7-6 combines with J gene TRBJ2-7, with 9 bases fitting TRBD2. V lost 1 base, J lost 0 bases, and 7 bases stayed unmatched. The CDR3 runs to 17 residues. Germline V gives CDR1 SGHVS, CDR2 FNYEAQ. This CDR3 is CASSLGTSGQSSYEQYF. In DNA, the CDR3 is TGTGCCAGCAGCTTAGGAACTAGCGGGCAAAGCTCCTACGAGCAGTACTTC.

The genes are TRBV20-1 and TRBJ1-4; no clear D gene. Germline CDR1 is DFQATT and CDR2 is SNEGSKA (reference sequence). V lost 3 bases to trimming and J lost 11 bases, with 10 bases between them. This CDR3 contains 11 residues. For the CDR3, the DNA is TGCAGTGCTAGCTCCGCCGCGAAACTGTTTTTT. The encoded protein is CSASSAAKLFF.

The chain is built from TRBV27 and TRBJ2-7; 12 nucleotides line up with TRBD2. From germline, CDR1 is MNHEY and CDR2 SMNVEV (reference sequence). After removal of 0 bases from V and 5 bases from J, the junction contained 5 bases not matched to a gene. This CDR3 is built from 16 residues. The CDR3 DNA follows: TGTGCCAGCAGTTTATCGGCTAGCGGGAGGGCCGACGAGCAGTACTTC. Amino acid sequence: CASSLSASGRADEQYF.

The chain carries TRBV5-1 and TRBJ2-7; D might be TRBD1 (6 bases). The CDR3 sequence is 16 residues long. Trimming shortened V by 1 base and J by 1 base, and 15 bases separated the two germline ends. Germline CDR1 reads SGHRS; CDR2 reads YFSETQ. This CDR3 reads CASSLNGQGPSYEQYF. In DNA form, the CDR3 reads TGCGCCAGCAGCTTGAACGGGCAGGGGCCTTCCTACGAGCAGTACTTC.

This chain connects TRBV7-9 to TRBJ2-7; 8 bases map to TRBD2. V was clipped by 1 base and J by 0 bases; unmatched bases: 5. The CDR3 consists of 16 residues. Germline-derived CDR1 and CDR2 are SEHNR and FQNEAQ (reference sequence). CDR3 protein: CASSLGTSGSSYEQYF. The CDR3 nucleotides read TGTGCCAGCAGCTTAGGAACTAGCGGCTCCTCCTACGAGCAGTACTTC.

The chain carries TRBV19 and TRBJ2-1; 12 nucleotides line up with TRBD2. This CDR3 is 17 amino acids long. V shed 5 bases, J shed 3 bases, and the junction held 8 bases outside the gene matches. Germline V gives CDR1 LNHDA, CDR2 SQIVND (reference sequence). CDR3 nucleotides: TGTGCCAGTAGTCTGAGACTAGCGGGAGAGGTCTACAATGAGCAGTTCTTC. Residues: CASSLRLAGEVYNEQFF. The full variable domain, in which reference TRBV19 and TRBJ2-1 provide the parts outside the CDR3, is DGGITQSPKYLFRKEGQNVTLSCEQNLNHDAMYWYRQDPGQGLRLIYYSQIVNDFQKGDIAEGYSVSREKKESFPLTVTSAQKNPTAFYLCASSLRLAGEVYNEQFFGPGTRLTVL.

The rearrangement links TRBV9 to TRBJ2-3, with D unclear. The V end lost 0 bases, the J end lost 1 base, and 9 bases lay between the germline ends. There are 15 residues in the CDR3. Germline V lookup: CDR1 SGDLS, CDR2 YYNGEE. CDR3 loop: CASSVALSRTDTQYF. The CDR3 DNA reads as TGTGCCAGCAGCGTAGCTCTATCCCGCACAGATACGCAGTATTTT.

The CDR3 sequence: CASSFGQGTEAFF. The CDR3, as DNA: TGCGCCAGCAGCTTTGGACAGGGGACTGAAGCTTTCTTT. The V call is TRBV5-1, the J call TRBJ1-1; TRBD1 agrees at 9 bases. Per germline, CDR1 SGHRS and CDR2 YFSETQ. V gave up 2 bases and J gave up 5 bases; unmatched junction bases: 1. The length of the CDR3 is 13 residues.

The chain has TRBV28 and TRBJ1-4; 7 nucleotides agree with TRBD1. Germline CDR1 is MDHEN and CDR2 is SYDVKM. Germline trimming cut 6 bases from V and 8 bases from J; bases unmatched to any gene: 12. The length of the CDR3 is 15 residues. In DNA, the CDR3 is TGTGCCAGCAGCCCAGGGGGGATCTCAAGGGAAAAACTGTTTTTT. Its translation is CASSPGGISREKLFF. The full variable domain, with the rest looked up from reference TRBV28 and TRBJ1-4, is DVKVTQSSRYLVKRTGEKVFLECVQDMDHENMFWYRQDPGLGLRLIYFSYDVKMKEKGDIPEGYSVSREKKERFSLILESASTNQTSMYLCASSPGGISREKLFFGSGTQLSVL.

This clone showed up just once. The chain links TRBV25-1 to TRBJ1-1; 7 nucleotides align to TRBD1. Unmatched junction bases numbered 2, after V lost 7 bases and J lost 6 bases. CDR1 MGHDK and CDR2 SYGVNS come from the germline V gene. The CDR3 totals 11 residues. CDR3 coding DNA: TGTGCCAGCACAGGGGGACCTGAAGCTTTCTTT. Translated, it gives CASTGGPEAFF.

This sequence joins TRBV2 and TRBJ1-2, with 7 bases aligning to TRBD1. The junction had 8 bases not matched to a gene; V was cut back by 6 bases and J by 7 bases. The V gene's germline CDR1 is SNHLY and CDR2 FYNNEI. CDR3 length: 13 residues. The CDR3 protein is CASRPQGPAGYTF. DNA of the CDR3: TGTGCCAGCAGGCCACAGGGGCCCGCTGGCTACACCTTC.

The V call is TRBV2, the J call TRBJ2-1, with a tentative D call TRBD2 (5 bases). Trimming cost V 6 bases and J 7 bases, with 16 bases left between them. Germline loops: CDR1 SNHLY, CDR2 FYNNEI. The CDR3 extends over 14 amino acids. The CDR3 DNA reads TGTGCCAGCAGGCCCGGGCTAAGAGGGAATGAGCAGTTCTTC. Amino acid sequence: CASRPGLRGNEQFF. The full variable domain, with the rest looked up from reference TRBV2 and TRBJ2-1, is EPEVTQTPSHQVTQMGQEVILRCVPISNHLYFYWYRQILGQKVEFLVSFYNNEISEKSEIFDDQFSVERPDGSNFTLKIRSTKLEDSAMYFCASRPGLRGNEQFFGPGTRLTVL.

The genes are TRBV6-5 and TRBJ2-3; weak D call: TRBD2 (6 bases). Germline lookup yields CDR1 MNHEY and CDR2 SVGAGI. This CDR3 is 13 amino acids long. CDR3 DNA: TGTGCTAGCGGACATCTGGCCACAGATACGCAGTATTTT. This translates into CASGHLATDTQYF.